These T cell receptor beta chains were read from a single sample in a study of T-cell reconstitution after alpha-beta-depleted transplantation in children. TCRdb ran MiXCR on the PCR reads and lists one entry per CDR3 protein. The table records some 400,000 distinct CDR3 sequences, just over 20% of them present only once. The sequencing used PBMCs from the stem cell graft donor, collected from the stem cell graft. The receptor source for this set is a human donor who donated a stem cell graft to a child with acute myeloid leukemia. Both conserved end residues are part of each CDR3. A D gene is named only where the DNA matches it firmly. Clone size, where shown, is once, few, many, or a class for clones that have expanded.

clone_size	d_call	v_call	j_call	cdr3_aa	cdr3_nt
NA	NA	TRBV12-2	TRBJ2-7	CASRLDSCTGLAILHEQYF	TGTGCAAGTCGCTTAGATTCTTGTACTGGACTAGCTATTCTCCACGAGCAGTACTTC
many	TRBD2	TRBV20-1	TRBJ2-3	CSAGRLAGVDTDTQYF	TGCAGTGCTGGAAGACTAGCGGGAGTGGACACAGATACGCAGTATTTT
NA	NA	TRBV5-1	TRBJ2-3	CASSEGPGLLTDTQYF	TGCGCCAGCAGCGAGGGGCCGGGACTCCTCACAGATACGCAGTATTTT
few	NA	TRBV6-2/TRBV6-3	TRBJ2-1	CAGGRVGEQFF	TGTGCCGGTGGGAGAGTAGGTGAGCAGTTCTTC
few	NA	TRBV4-3	TRBJ2-1	CASSQSQGSSYNEQFF	TGCGCCAGCAGCCAAAGCCAGGGTAGCTCCTACAATGAGCAGTTCTTC
NA	NA	TRBV11-1	TRBJ2-7	CASSLPTTGTQSYEQYF	TGTGCCAGCAGCCTCCCCACCACTGGGACCCAGTCCTACGAGCAGTACTTC
many	TRBD2	TRBV29-1	TRBJ2-3	CSVSGTSGISDTQYF	TGCAGCGTATCAGGGACTAGCGGGATATCAGATACGCAGTATTTT
few	TRBD1	TRBV28	TRBJ2-5	CASSGQDAVQETQYF	TGTGCCAGCAGCGGACAGGATGCTGTCCAAGAGACCCAGTACTTC
few	NA	TRBV9	TRBJ2-7	CASSGTPGGYEQYF	TGTGCCAGCAGCGGAACGCCCGGGGGCTACGAGCAGTACTTC
few	NA	TRBV28	TRBJ2-1	CASSSEGNEQFF	TGTGCCAGCAGTTCGGAAGGGAATGAGCAGTTCTTC
many	TRBD2	TRBV20-1	TRBJ2-7	CSASAGGEPYEQYF	TGCAGTGCTAGCGCGGGGGGGGAACCATACGAGCAGTACTTC
NA	TRBD2	TRBV28	TRBJ2-1	CASRRGLSYNEQFF	TGTGCCAGCAGGAGGGGACTATCCTACAATGAGCAGTTCTTC
many	NA	TRBV27	TRBJ2-5	CASSALATQETQYF	TGTGCCAGCAGTGCGCTAGCGACACAAGAGACCCAGTACTTC
few	NA	TRBV7-2	TRBJ2-4	CASSADSSVAKNIQYF	TGTGCCAGCAGCGCGGACAGTTCCGTAGCCAAAAACATTCAGTACTTC
many	NA	TRBV10-3	TRBJ2-3	CAINQGSTDTQYF	TGTGCCATCAACCAGGGGAGCACAGATACGCAGTATTTT
many	TRBD1	TRBV15	TRBJ2-1	CATSRDSGTGDNEQFF	TGTGCCACCAGCAGAGATTCGGGGACAGGGGACAATGAGCAGTTCTTC
NA	TRBD1	TRBV20-1	TRBJ2-7	CSIRDRGLGYEQYF	TGCAGCATCCGGGACAGGGGATTGGGCTACGAGCAGTACTTC
NA	NA	TRBV10-3	TRBJ2-7	CAGSTAYGYEQYF	TGTGCCGGCTCGACAGCCTACGGCTACGAGCAGTACTTC
NA	NA	TRBV12-3/TRBV12-4	TRBJ1-1	CASSLALINTEAFF	TGTGCCAGCAGTTTAGCCCTTATCAACACTGAAGCTTTCTTT
many	NA	TRBV29-1	TRBJ1-2	CSVRQDFYGYTF	TGCAGCGTTAGGCAGGATTTCTATGGCTACACCTTC